This T cell receptor (beta chain) was captured by sequencing in a study of control samples from healthy donors and cancer patients (dated by TCRdb to the early 2020s). A word on this clone: Its antigen remains undetermined. Base-call qualities are not available, and no considerably larger clone is one nucleotide away.

Library construction relied on the immunoSEQ multiplex PCR assay. TCRdb's version of the immuneACCESS table is confined to in-frame rearrangements and falls short of the full clone set. An unresolved V gene accounts for under half of the shortfall where checked; the remainder is of unknown origin. For this sample the table gives roughly 20,000 clones, of which 80% to 90% were detected only once. The ten largest clones add up to approximately 30% of the sample. The germline V gene provides CDR1 SGHRS and CDR2 YFSETQ. The CDR3, from cysteine to phenylalanine, totals 15 residues. Only CDR3 DNA remains: 45 bases, in frame from the first base. V gives up 0 bases and J gives up 1 base, and the segment between their germline ends measures 10 bases.

This TCR derives from a woman in her seventies with lung cancer. The chain joins TRBV5-1 to TRBJ2-5, with the D gene uncertain. The material sequenced was PBMCs. The nucleotide sequence is given as TGCGCCAGCAGCTTGGGGCAGTCGGTCCAAGAGACCCAGTACTTC. This translates into CASSLGQSVQETQYF.